The 21 T cell receptor beta chains in this list originate from one sample, sequenced in a study of blood T cell repertoires in COVID-19 (dated by TCRdb to about 2020). Library creation used the immunoSEQ multiplex PCR assay. What TCRdb holds here is the immuneACCESS table cut down to in-frame rearrangements. Part of the clones is not present; checked against another copy, under half of the missing clones reflect an unresolved V gene, and the others are unexplained. Within this sample are 91,000 or so clones, with 85% to 90% of them counted one time only. 10% to 15% of the sample is held by the ten biggest clonotypes. Input material: peripheral blood. The receptors here all came from a woman between 55 and 75 years old in a cohort sampled during active or convalescent COVID-19.

The chain has TRBV28 and TRBJ1-3; 7 bases match TRBD1. CDR3 length equals 15 residues. Germline V lookup: CDR1 MDHEN, CDR2 SYDVKM. V was pared by 4 bases and J by 0 bases, with 3 bases of the junction left unmatched. The CDR3 reads CASSSQGGSGNTIYF. The CDR3 DNA sequence: TGTGCCAGCAGTTCCCAGGGGGGCTCTGGAAACACCATATATTTT.

The chain recombines TRBV4-1 with TRBJ1-2; D unclear. CDR3 size: 14 residues. CDR1 and CDR2 (germline): MGHRA, YSYEKL. The ends were cut back, 0 bases at V and 4 bases at J, with 9 bases in the middle. CDR3 region: CASSQDYQAYGYTF. CDR3 sequence (DNA): TGCGCCAGCAGCCAAGATTACCAGGCCTATGGCTACACCTTC.

CDR3 region: CSVGEREVGNTIYF. The DNA for the CDR3 is TGCAGCGTGGGGGAACGGGAGGTTGGAAACACCATATATTTT. The chain employs TRBV29-1 and TRBJ1-3; weak D call: TRBD1 (5 bases). Germline CDR1 and CDR2: SQVTM and ANQGSEA. The CDR3 is 14 amino acids. Trimming took off 6 bases at V and 3 bases at J, with 15 bases between the two ends.

This sequence joins TRBV5-1 and TRBJ1-2, with 8 bases fitting TRBD1. In germline, CDR1 is SGHRS, CDR2 YFSETQ. This CDR3 is built from 15 residues. J gave up 5 bases and V 3 bases, and 9 bases lay outside the gene matches. CDR3: CASSWEQGGKYGYTF. In nucleotides, the CDR3 is TGCGCCAGCAGCTGGGAACAGGGGGGGAAGTATGGCTACACCTTC.

This chain uses TRBV7-2 with TRBJ1-2; 7 nucleotides agree with TRBD1. Germline V gives CDR1 SGHTA, CDR2 FQGNSA. With V trimmed by 0 bases and J by 4 bases, 14 bases remained unmatched. The CDR3 loop spans 18 amino acids. DNA of the CDR3: TGTGCCAGCAGCTTAGCGTGGTCTCGTGGGGACAGATTCTATGGCTACACCTTC. It is translated as CASSLAWSRGDRFYGYTF.

V usage is TRBV3-1 (or the pseudogene TRBV3-2) and J usage is TRBJ1-4; D may be TRBD1 (6 bases). Trimming left V 3 bases short and J 8 bases short, with 13 bases between. CDR1 and CDR2 from the germline V gene are LGHDT and YNNKEL (reference sequence). The CDR3 has 14 residues. The CDR3 DNA follows: TGTGCCAGCAGCCAGGGCGGGGGGCCCGAAAAACTGTTTTTT. Amino acids: CASSQGGGPEKLFF.

This chain connects TRBV4-1 to TRBJ2-3; D is unresolved. This CDR3 contains 17 residues. CDR1 and CDR2 from the germline V gene are MGHRA and YSYEKL. The V end lost 1 base, the J end lost 0 bases, and 14 bases lay between the germline ends. CDR3 sequence reads: CASSQVIITLSTDTQYF. The CDR3 DNA reads TGCGCCAGCAGCCAAGTTATTATAACTTTAAGCACAGATACGCAGTATTTT.

CDR3 protein: CASSQTSGRGSEQYF. The CDR3, as DNA: TGCGCCAGCAGCCAGACTAGCGGGAGGGGAAGCGAGCAGTACTTC. The chain has TRBV10-2 and TRBJ2-7; 14 bases fit TRBD2. The CDR3 extends over 15 amino acids. The V segment lost 6 bases and the J segment 6 bases; nucleotides outside the gene matches: 7. The germline V gene encodes CDR1 WSHSY and CDR2 SAAADI.

This clone was seen just once. The J gene is TRBJ1-2, the V gene TRBV3-1 (or the pseudogene TRBV3-2), with 9 bases that match TRBD1. The V segment lost 4 bases and the J segment 8 bases; nucleotides outside the gene matches: 8. This CDR3 region has 14 residues. Germline V gene lookup returns CDR1 LGHDT and CDR2 YNNKEL (reference sequence). In nucleotides, the CDR3 is TGTGCCAGCAGCCCGTGGGGACAGGGAAAAGGCTACACCTTC. This codes for CASSPWGQGKGYTF.

The V and J genes are TRBV28 and TRBJ1-5, with 7 positions matching TRBD1. The CDR3 sequence is 15 residues long. V dropped 10 bases and J dropped 4; count of bases not matched to a gene: 13. From germline, CDR1 is MDHEN and CDR2 SYDVKM. CDR3 DNA sequence: TGTGCCATCGCCCTCCCTGACAGGGATAATCAGCCCCAGCATTTT. The encoded protein is CAIALPDRDNQPQHF.

The chain uses TRBV27 and TRBJ1-2; D might be TRBD1 (6 bases). Germline loops: CDR1 MNHEY, CDR2 SMNVEV (reference sequence). The V end lost 2 bases, the J end lost 0 bases, and 13 bases lay between the germline ends. This CDR3 is built from 16 residues. The CDR3 loop is CASSLKGHPANYGYTF. CDR3 nucleotides: TGTGCCAGCAGTTTAAAGGGACACCCAGCTAACTATGGCTACACCTTC.

The chain uses TRBV5-1 and TRBJ2-7, with 7 bases that match TRBD2. This CDR3 region has 16 residues. V trimming: 0 bases; J trimming: 4 bases; junction bases outside the gene matches: 10. Germline assignment: CDR1 SGHRS and CDR2 YFSETQ. The chain's CDR3 is CASSLEPSGEIYEQYF. Here the CDR3 DNA reads TGCGCCAGCAGCTTGGAGCCTAGCGGAGAAATTTACGAGCAGTACTTC.

This chain links TRBV11-1 with TRBJ2-7, with 10 bases identical to TRBD2. Unmatched junction bases numbered 9, after V lost 4 bases and J lost 3 bases. CDR1 and CDR2 (germline): SGHAT, FQDESV (reference sequence). The CDR3 is made up of 16 amino acids. The CDR3 DNA follows: TGTGCCAGCAGCTCTCCGAGGCTAGCGGGAGTCTACGAGCAGTACTTC. Amino acid sequence: CASSSPRLAGVYEQYF.

The chain joins TRBV5-4 to TRBJ1-6; a possible D gene is TRBD1 (6 bases). The CDR3 totals 14 residues. Between the trimmed V and J ends, which lost 5 bases and 5 bases, there was a span of 11 bases. The germline V gene encodes CDR1 SGHNT and CDR2 YYREEE (reference sequence). CDR3 DNA sequence: TGTGCCAGCAGGATACAGGGTCATAATTCACCCCTCCACTTT. Translated, it gives CASRIQGHNSPLHF.

Here the CDR3 DNA reads TGTGCCAGCAGTGAATTGGAGATGCAGAGGGAAAAACTGTTTTTT. Translation: CASSELEMQREKLFF. The chain uses TRBV25-1 and TRBJ1-4, with unresolved D. From germline, CDR1 is MGHDK and CDR2 SYGVNS. V was trimmed by 1 base and J by 8 bases, leaving 14 bases between them. The CDR3 covers 15 residues.

The chain uses TRBV5-1 and TRBJ1-2; 8 nucleotides agree with TRBD1. Germline V CDR1 and CDR2: SGHRS, YFSETQ. The CDR3 has 15 amino acids. The trim removed 6 bases at V and 5 bases at J, leaving 12 bases unmatched. CDR3 sequence: CASKWSGQGTYGYTF. As DNA, the CDR3 is TGCGCCAGCAAATGGAGTGGACAGGGAACTTATGGCTACACCTTC.

DNA of the CDR3: TGTGCCAGTAGCGGGGTGTTTTCCTACGAGCAGTACTTC. Its translation is CASSGVFSYEQYF. The genes are TRBV2 and TRBJ2-7; 8 positions match TRBD2. CDR1 is SNHLY and CDR2 is FYNNEI in the germline V gene. CDR3 length equals 13 residues. V lost 9 bases, J lost 1 base, and 5 bases stayed unmatched.

The gene calls are TRBV19 and TRBJ2-2; the match to TRBD2 covers 7 bases. There are 17 residues in the CDR3. V was clipped by 5 bases and J by 0 bases; unmatched bases: 9. Germline V gives CDR1 LNHDA, CDR2 SQIVND (reference sequence). The CDR3 nucleotides are TGTGCCAGTAGTCCTCGCCGGGACTACTCGAACACCGGGGAGCTGTTTTTT. Its protein product is CASSPRRDYSNTGELFF.

The V and J genes are TRBV7-2 and TRBJ1-1; 8 bases agree with TRBD1. The CDR3 sequence is 15 residues long. J was trimmed by 2 bases and V by 1 base; bases with no gene match: 3. Germline V gene data show CDR1 as SGHTA and CDR2 as FQGNSA. The CDR3 protein is CASSLDRGINTEAFF. In nucleotides, the CDR3 is TGTGCCAGCAGCTTAGACAGGGGGATTAACACTGAAGCTTTCTTT.

This clone came up a few times. V gene TRBV5-6 combines with J gene TRBJ2-3; D uncertain. The CDR3 runs 12 residues. V was shortened by 2 bases and J by 3 bases, with 4 bases between the two germline ends. Germline CDR1 reads SGHDT; CDR2 reads YYEEEE. The CDR3 DNA reads as TGTGCCAGCAGCTTTTCTACAGATACGCAGTATTTT. Its protein product is CASSFSTDTQYF.

This clone came up a few times. The V call is TRBV6-5, the J call TRBJ1-1, with 7 bases matching TRBD1. Germline V gene sequence: CDR1 MNHEY, CDR2 SVGAGI. Trimming removed 11 bases from V and 0 bases from J; junction bases left unmatched: 3. The CDR3 is made up of 12 amino acids. The CDR3 DNA sequence: TGTGCCTCCAGGGGGTTGAACACTGAAGCTTTCTTT. It encodes CASRGLNTEAFF.